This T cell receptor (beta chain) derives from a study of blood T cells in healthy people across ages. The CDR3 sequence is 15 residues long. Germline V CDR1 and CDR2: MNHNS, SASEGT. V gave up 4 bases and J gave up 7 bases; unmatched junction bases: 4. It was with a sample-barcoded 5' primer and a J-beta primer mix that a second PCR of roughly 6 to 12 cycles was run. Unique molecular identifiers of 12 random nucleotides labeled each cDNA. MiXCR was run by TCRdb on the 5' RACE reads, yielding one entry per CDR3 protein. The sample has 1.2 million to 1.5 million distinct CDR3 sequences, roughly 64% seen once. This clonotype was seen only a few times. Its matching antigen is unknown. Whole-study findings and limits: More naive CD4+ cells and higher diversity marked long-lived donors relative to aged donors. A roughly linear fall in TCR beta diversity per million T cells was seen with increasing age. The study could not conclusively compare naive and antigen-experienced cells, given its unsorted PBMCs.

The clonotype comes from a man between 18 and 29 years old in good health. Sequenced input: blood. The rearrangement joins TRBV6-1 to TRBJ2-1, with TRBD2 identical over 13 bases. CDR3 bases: TGTGCCAGCAGTGCACTAGCGGGAGGGGGAAATGAGCAGTTCTTC. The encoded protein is CASSALAGGGNEQFF.